This entry lists 23 T cell receptor beta chains sequenced from one sample in a study of T cell responses to AZD1222 COVID-19 vaccine. Libraries were prepared by immunoSEQ multiplex PCR; TCRdb keeps only in-frame clonotypes and omits some of them. In the table there are about 110,000 clones, roughly four fifths of which are singletons. The source was peripheral blood, collected on day 0 of AZD1222 vaccination. These receptors were obtained from an adult in good health.

This clone appeared a few times. The chain combines TRBV5-6 with TRBJ2-7, with no clear D. Trimming removed 1 base at V and 2 bases at J, with 10 bases between. Germline-derived CDR1 and CDR2 are SGHDT and YYEEEE. The CDR3 has 14 residues. The CDR3 region is CASSLFGKTYEQYF. In DNA form, the CDR3 reads TGTGCCAGCAGCTTGTTTGGCAAGACCTACGAGCAGTACTTC.

The V gene is TRBV5-5, the J gene TRBJ2-7; 9 bases align to TRBD2. The germline V gene encodes CDR1 SGHKS and CDR2 YYEKEE (reference sequence). The CDR3 length is 16 residues. The J segment lost 3 bases and the V segment lost 0 bases, leaving 7 bases of the junction unmatched. The CDR3 nucleotides read TGTGCCAGCAGCTTGGGGCCGGGACTAGCAATCTACGAGCAGTACTTC. Its protein product is CASSLGPGLAIYEQYF. Full variable domain (remainder filled in from reference TRBV5-5 and TRBJ2-7): DAGVTQSPTHLIKTRGQQVTLRCSPISGHKSVSWYQQVLGQGPQFIFQYYEKEERGRGNFPDRFSARQFPNYSSELNVNALLLGDSALYLCASSLGPGLAIYEQYFGPGTRLTVT.

The J gene is TRBJ2-5, the V gene TRBV7-2; 11 bases fit TRBD2. The ends lost 3 bases at V and 6 bases at J; junction bases unmatched: 6. Germline lookup yields CDR1 SGHTA and CDR2 FQGNSA. CDR3 length equals 15 residues. CDR3 coding DNA: TGTGCCAGCAGCTTTGAACTAGCGGGAGAAAAGACCCAGTACTTC. Its translation is CASSFELAGEKTQYF.

This clone has just one count. V usage is TRBV13 and J usage is TRBJ2-1; TRBD2 matches 11 bases. This CDR3 is built from 13 residues. Looked up from germline, CDR1 is PRHDT and CDR2 is FYEKMQ (reference sequence). V was pared by 3 bases and J by 9 bases, with 1 base of the junction left unmatched. In DNA form, the CDR3 reads TGTGCCAGCAGCTTTGGGACTAGCGGTGAGCAGTTCTTC. Translating gives CASSFGTSGEQFF.

This chain's CDR3 is CASSLAGTRGRETQYF. CDR3 coding DNA: TGTGCCAGCAGCTTGGCCGGGACTAGAGGTCGAGAGACCCAGTACTTC. The chain links TRBV5-8 to TRBJ2-5, with 8 bases that match TRBD2. CDR1 is SGHTS, CDR2 YDEGEE, per germline. This CDR3 contains 16 residues. V was pared by 0 bases and J by 4 bases, with 8 bases of the junction left unmatched.

The chain employs TRBV5-8 and TRBJ2-5; no reliable D call. Germline V gene sequence: CDR1 SGHTS, CDR2 YDEGEE. This CDR3 contains 13 residues. The V end was cut by 1 base, the J end by 2 bases, with 6 bases between. The CDR3 is CASSLYGQETQYF. The CDR3, as DNA: TGTGCCAGCAGCTTGTACGGTCAAGAGACCCAGTACTTC.

The chain couples TRBV11-2 to TRBJ2-6; TRBD2 might be the D (5 bases). Looked up from germline, CDR1 is SGHAT and CDR2 is FQNNGV. This CDR3 has 18 residues. Trimming removed 0 bases at V and 1 base at J, with 13 bases between. Written as DNA, the CDR3 is TGTGCCAGCAGCTTAGACCCAAGGCCGGGGTCTGGGGCCAACGTCCTGACTTTC. As protein: CASSLDPRPGSGANVLTF.

The CDR3 coding sequence is TGTGCCAGCAGGGTGGGGGCTTCGGGTGGCTACACCTTC. This translates into CASRVGASGGYTF. The gene calls are TRBV9 and TRBJ1-2; possible D gene TRBD1, 6 bases. The CDR3 extends over 13 amino acids. V was cut by 5 bases and J by 7 bases, with 15 bases left in between. Germline V lookup: CDR1 SGDLS, CDR2 YYNGEE.

This chain links TRBV2 with TRBJ2-7, with a possible D match to TRBD1 (8 bases). Per the germline V gene, CDR1 is SNHLY and CDR2 is FYNNEI. The CDR3 is 15 residues long. Trimming removed 6 bases from V and 1 base from J, with 16 bases in between. The CDR3 coding sequence is TGTGCCAGCAGGAAGACAGGGGAGGGGTCCTACGAGCAGTACTTC. This gives the protein CASRKTGEGSYEQYF.

This chain joins TRBV29-1 and TRBJ2-7; D not certain. V was pared by 5 bases and J by 3 bases, with 11 bases between. CDR1 and CDR2 from the germline V gene are SQVTM and ANQGSEA. This CDR3 has 12 amino acids. CDR3 in amino acids: CSVRDGYYEQYF. The CDR3 nucleotides read TGCAGCGTTCGAGACGGGTACTACGAGCAGTACTTC.

The chain joins TRBV12-3 or TRBV12-4 to TRBJ1-6; the D gene is possibly TRBD1 (5 bases). There are 13 residues in the CDR3. V dropped 8 bases and J dropped 11 bases, with 16 bases sitting between them. The CDR3 sequence is CASHRTGGPPLHF. CDR3 bases: TGTGCCAGCCACAGGACGGGGGGTCCACCCCTCCACTTT.

This sequence joins TRBV7-2 and TRBJ1-2; D gene uncertain. The germline V and J ends were trimmed by 4 bases and 4 bases, with 10 bases remaining between them. This CDR3 has 13 amino acids. The germline CDR1 and CDR2 sequences are SGHTA and FQGNSA. Written as DNA, the CDR3 is TGTGCCAGCAGCTCCAACATTGTCTATGGCTACACCTTC. Protein sequence: CASSSNIVYGYTF.

The rearrangement uses TRBV6-5 and TRBJ2-5, with TRBD2 identical over 7 bases. The CDR3 contains 13 residues. The germline gives CDR1 MNHEY, CDR2 SVGAGI. Trimming took 7 bases from V and 5 from J; bases not matched to a gene: 7. CDR3 sequence (DNA): TGTGCCAGCACCCACGGGGGGTCGGAGACCCAGTACTTC. This encodes CASTHGGSETQYF.

The chain carries TRBV2 and TRBJ2-2; D gene ambiguous. V lost 3 bases to trimming and J lost 4 bases, with 9 bases between them. The length of the CDR3 is 14 residues. The germline gives CDR1 SNHLY, CDR2 FYNNEI. Here the CDR3 reads CASSDLLSTGELFF. The CDR3 bases are TGTGCCAGCAGTGATCTTTTGTCCACCGGGGAGCTGTTTTTT.

The rearrangement uses TRBV19 and TRBJ1-5; TRBD1 agrees at 9 bases. The germline V gene encodes CDR1 LNHDA and CDR2 SQIVND (reference sequence). The CDR3 is 15 amino acids. After removal of 8 bases from V and 2 bases from J, the junction contained 7 bases not matched to a gene. This chain's CDR3 is CASVRDRVGNQPQHF. The CDR3 DNA sequence: TGTGCCAGTGTTCGGGACAGGGTGGGCAATCAGCCCCAGCATTTT.

This rearrangement joins TRBV3-1 (or the pseudogene TRBV3-2) to TRBJ2-2, with TRBD2 matching over 12 bases. Germline CDR1 reads LGHDT; CDR2 reads YNNKEL (reference sequence). The junction had 7 bases not matched to a gene; V was cut back by 4 bases and J by 7 bases. The CDR3 is 16 amino acids. The CDR3 is CASSPRLAGESGELFF. CDR3 DNA: TGTGCCAGCAGCCCCCGACTAGCGGGAGAAAGCGGGGAGCTGTTTTTT.

The chain couples TRBV7-8 to TRBJ1-2; D call uncertain. The germline V gene has CDR1 SGHVS and CDR2 FQNEAQ. The CDR3 has 12 residues. The V end was cut by 0 bases, the J end by 7 bases, with 6 bases between. The CDR3, as DNA: TGTGCCAGCAGCTTAGCAACGGGTGGCTACACCTTC. This codes for CASSLATGGYTF.

V is TRBV14 and J is TRBJ1-2; D remains ambiguous. The germline V gene encodes CDR1 SGHDN and CDR2 FVKESK. V was clipped by 0 bases and J by 2 bases, with 7 bases between them. The CDR3 covers 14 residues. CDR3 sequence: CASSQDRRNYGYTF. As DNA, the CDR3 is TGTGCCAGCAGCCAAGATAGGCGGAACTATGGCTACACCTTC. Filled out from reference TRBV14 and TRBJ1-2, the complete variable domain reads EAGVTQFPSHSVIEKGQTVTLRCDPISGHDNLYWYRRVMGKEIKFLLHFVKESKQDESGMPNNRFLAERTGGTYSTLKVQPAELEDSGVYFCASSQDRRNYGYTFGSGTRLTVV.

This rearrangement joins TRBV5-1 to TRBJ1-1, with D unclear. The V gene lost 1 base and the J gene lost 5 bases, with 15 bases spanning the gap. The germline gives CDR1 SGHRS, CDR2 YFSETQ. The CDR3 runs 15 residues. The CDR3 nucleotides read TGCGCCAGCAGCTTGTGGGGAAGTAGGGATACTGAAGCTTTCTTT. Protein product: CASSLWGSRDTEAFF.

V gene TRBV28 combines with J gene TRBJ2-3, with 10 bases aligning to TRBD2. Per the germline V gene, CDR1 is MDHEN and CDR2 is SYDVKM. V lost 6 bases and J lost 3; bases outside the gene matches: 18. There are 19 residues in the CDR3. CDR3 nucleotides: TGTGCCAGCAGCCAAACAGGAGGCCTAGCGGGGGACGTTACAGATACGCAGTATTTT. Residues: CASSQTGGLAGDVTDTQYF.

The chain joins TRBV19 to TRBJ1-2; D gene ambiguous. The germline V and J ends were trimmed by 5 bases and 8 bases, with 18 bases remaining between them. CDR3 size: 14 residues. Germline-derived CDR1 and CDR2 are LNHDA and SQIVND (reference sequence). The CDR3 spells CASSPGSPERGYTF. CDR3 DNA sequence: TGTGCCAGTAGTCCTGGGTCGCCAGAGAGGGGCTACACCTTC.

This clone was detected only a few times. The V call is TRBV15, the J call TRBJ2-2; D call uncertain. V was clipped by 2 bases and J by 5 bases, with 21 bases between them. The CDR3 length is 18 residues. Germline CDR1 LNHNV, CDR2 YYDKDF (reference sequence). The CDR3: CATSRPLDRRFGTGELFF. The CDR3, as DNA: TGTGCCACCAGCAGACCTCTAGACCGCCGTTTTGGGACCGGGGAGCTGTTTTTT.

J is TRBJ1-3 and V is TRBV10-3, with 9 bases identical to TRBD1. The length of the CDR3 is 16 residues. V lost 6 bases to trimming and J lost 4 bases; unmatched junction nucleotides: 10. Germline V lookup: CDR1 ENHRY, CDR2 SYGVKD. The CDR3 DNA reads as TGTGCCATCAGAAAAACAGGGGGCGCGAGCGGAAACACCATATATTTT. It is translated as CAIRKTGGASGNTIYF.